One and the same sample provided the 3 T cell receptor beta chains below, sequenced in a study of blood T cell repertoires in COVID-19. Sequencing used immunoSEQ multiplex PCR; TCRdb keeps in-frame clones, though not all of them. This sample has roughly 200,000 clones, with approximately 86% found just once. The specimen sequenced was peripheral blood. The receptors here all came from a middle-aged man with active or convalescent COVID-19.

The chain uses TRBV7-6 and TRBJ2-5; 7 positions agree with TRBD1. V was clipped by 4 bases and J by 5 bases; unmatched bases: 7. CDR1 and CDR2 from the germline V gene are SGHVS and FNYEAQ. The CDR3 runs to 14 residues. The CDR3 coding sequence is TGTGCCAGCAGCTCAAGGGGGCTGGAGGAGACCCAGTACTTC. Translation: CASSSRGLEETQYF.

J is TRBJ2-2 and V is TRBV2, with a possible D match to TRBD2 (6 bases). V shed 2 bases and J shed 3 bases, with 19 bases lying between them. The CDR3 spans 18 residues. From germline, CDR1 is SNHLY and CDR2 FYNNEI. The CDR3 nucleotides read TGTGCCAGCAGTGAAAAAGGGGCAGGGAGGATTGACACCGGGGAGCTGTTTTTT. Residues: CASSEKGAGRIDTGELFF.

This clone was found once. The chain couples TRBV23-1 to TRBJ1-1; TRBD1 agrees at 8 bases. TRBV23-1 is an ORF; its function is uncertain. Germline trimming cut 6 bases from V and 4 bases from J; bases unmatched to any gene: 7. The CDR3 is made up of 14 amino acids. The CDR3 region has the DNA TGCGCCAGCAGCCCTCACAGGGGGGCCACTGAAGCTTTCTTT. Its translation is CASSPHRGATEAFF.